These 8 T cell receptor beta chains came from one sample sequenced in a study of molecular identifiers for immune sequencing clone quantification. TCRdb re-called the PCR reads through MiXCR, storing one row per CDR3 protein. The sample has approximately 680,000 distinct CDR3 sequences, less than 30% seen once. The specimen sequenced was naive CD8+ T cells from blood, with Jurkat cell RNA spiked in. Noted subset: FACS-sorted CD8+CD4-CCR7+CD45RA+ naive T cells. All receptors come from a human donor in good health. Some libraries in this study had Jurkat cell RNA spiked in.

V usage is TRBV27 and J usage is TRBJ2-5, with 9 bases that match TRBD1. Trimming cost V 5 bases and J 5 bases; bases outside gene matches: 9. The CDR3 extends over 15 amino acids. Germline V gene sequence: CDR1 MNHEY, CDR2 SMNVEV (reference sequence). This CDR3 reads CASSPASTGGETQYF. Here the CDR3 DNA reads TGTGCCAGCAGTCCCGCCTCGACAGGGGGGGAGACCCAGTACTTC.

This clonotype was seen at least ten times. The rearrangement uses TRBV10-3 and TRBJ1-5; D may be TRBD1 (5 bases). Germline CDR1 ENHRY, CDR2 SYGVKD. CDR3 length: 14 amino acids. The V end was cut by 6 bases, the J end by 6 bases, with 15 bases between. The CDR3 sequence: CAISPDSPVQPQHF. For the CDR3, the DNA is TGTGCCATCAGCCCCGACAGTCCAGTTCAGCCCCAGCATTTT.

This clonotype occurred a few times. This chain connects TRBV4-3 to TRBJ1-4; 8 nucleotides line up with TRBD1. The CDR3 totals 15 residues. J lost 7 bases, V lost 4 bases, and 8 bases had no gene match. Germline V gene data show CDR1 as LGHNA and CDR2 as YSLEER. The CDR3 nucleotides read TGCGCCAGCAGCCGAGCAGGGGGCAGGGGTGAAAAACTGTTTTTT. The encoded protein is CASSRAGGRGEKLFF.

In its sample, this clonotype was seen many times. V gene TRBV29-1 combines with J gene TRBJ1-1; D ambiguous. From germline, CDR1 is SQVTM and CDR2 ANQGSEA. The CDR3 loop spans 11 amino acids. The V and J ends lost 1 base and 8 bases respectively, with 8 bases between them. The CDR3 DNA is TGCAGCGTTGAAGTAATGGGGGAAGCTTTCTTT. It codes for CSVEVMGEAFF. Full variable domain (missing parts from reference TRBV29-1 and TRBJ1-1): SAVISQKPSRDICQRGTSLTIQCQVDSQVTMMFWYRQQPGQSLTLIATANQGSEATYESGFVIDKFPISRPNLTFSTLTVSNMSPEDSSIYLCSVEVMGEAFFGQGTRLTVV.

Points on this clonotype: This may arise from a read error, as a much more abundant clone is one base away. V usage is TRBV7-8 and J usage is TRBJ1-1; D remains ambiguous. The CDR3 extends over 15 amino acids. The germline V gene has CDR1 SGHVS and CDR2 FQNEAQ. The CDR3 here is CVSSLVGPMNTEAFF. CDR3 nucleotide sequence: TGTGTCAGCAGCTTAGTCGGCCCTATGAACACTGAAGCTTTCTTT. Supplemented by reference TRBV7-8 and TRBJ1-1, the full variable domain reads GAGVSQSPRYKVAKRGQDVALRCDPISGHVSLFWYQQALGQGPEFLTYFQNEAQLDKSGLPSDRFFAERPEGSVSTLKIQRTQQEDSAVYLCVSSLVGPMNTEAFFGQGTRLTVV.

Concerning this clonotype itself: The missing conserved phenylalanine or tryptophan at the end of this CDR3 makes a read error likely. The chain uses TRBV7-6 and TRBJ1-1; the D is unclear. From germline, CDR1 is SGHVS and CDR2 FNYEAQ. This CDR3 has 13 residues. V was cut by 5 bases and J by 2 bases, with 9 bases left in between. In DNA form, the CDR3 reads TGTGCCAGCAGCCCCGGACGTAACACTGAAGCTTTCTTA. Protein sequence: CASSPGRNTEAFL.

This clonotype was seen a handful of times. Here the CDR3 DNA reads TGCAGTGTTCCCGGGACGACCTACAATGAGCAGTTCTTC. Translated, it gives CSVPGTTYNEQFF. This rearrangement joins TRBV20-1 to TRBJ2-1; possibly TRBD1 or TRBD2 for D (5 bases each). Germline V gives CDR1 DFQATT, CDR2 SNEGSKA (reference sequence). The CDR3 runs 13 residues. Trimming took off 7 bases at V and 2 bases at J, with 12 bases between the two ends.

As to this clonotype: This sequence may be a read error, since a much larger clone differs from it by one base. The rearrangement uses TRBV7-6 and TRBJ2-3; TRBD2 matches at 10 bases. Germline assignment: CDR1 SGHVS and CDR2 FNYEAQ. Trimming cost V 4 bases and J 6 bases; bases outside gene matches: 19. This CDR3 is built from 19 residues. This chain's CDR3 is CASSSIRASGRAASDTQYF. The CDR3 DNA reads as TGTGCCAGCAGCTCCATAAGGGCTAGCGGGAGAGCCGCCTCGGATACGCAGTATTTT.